The 3 T cell receptor beta chains listed next were all sequenced from one sample in a study of cytomegalovirus exposure and HLA in healthy donors. The PCR was carried out with 60 Vbeta primers and 13 Jbeta primers. The assay was immunoSEQ multiplex PCR, and TCRdb's table has in-frame clones only and misses some. The table shows about 210,000 clones, with around 79% occurring only once. The sample taken for sequencing was PBMCs. The receptors were gathered from a male donor in good health and CMV-seronegative.

The rearrangement joins TRBV9 to TRBJ1-1; D possibly corresponds to TRBD1 (5 bases). Germline-derived CDR1 and CDR2 are SGDLS and YYNGEE. There are 16 residues in the CDR3. V gave up 0 bases and J gave up 4 bases, with 16 bases separating them. CDR3 DNA: TGTGCCAGCAGCGTAGACCTCTCGGGGGTAGGCACTGAAGCTTTCTTT. It is translated as CASSVDLSGVGTEAFF.

This chain joins TRBV7-2 and TRBJ2-5, with D possibly matching TRBD2 (5 bases). CDR1 and CDR2 (germline): SGHTA, FQGNSA. V gave up 2 bases and J gave up 5 bases, with 9 bases separating them. The CDR3 has 13 residues. The CDR3 DNA reads TGTGCCAGCAGCTTATTCCCGGGGGAGACCCAGTACTTC. Translating it yields CASSLFPGETQYF.

The CDR3 nucleotides read TGTGCCAGCAGGCCGGGGACAATGAACACTGAAGCTTTCTTT. Its translation: CASRPGTMNTEAFF. V gene TRBV6-5 combines with J gene TRBJ1-1; D is possibly TRBD1 (6 bases). V dropped 6 bases and J dropped 0 bases, with 11 bases sitting between them. CDR3 size: 14 residues. CDR1 MNHEY and CDR2 SVGAGI come from the germline V gene.